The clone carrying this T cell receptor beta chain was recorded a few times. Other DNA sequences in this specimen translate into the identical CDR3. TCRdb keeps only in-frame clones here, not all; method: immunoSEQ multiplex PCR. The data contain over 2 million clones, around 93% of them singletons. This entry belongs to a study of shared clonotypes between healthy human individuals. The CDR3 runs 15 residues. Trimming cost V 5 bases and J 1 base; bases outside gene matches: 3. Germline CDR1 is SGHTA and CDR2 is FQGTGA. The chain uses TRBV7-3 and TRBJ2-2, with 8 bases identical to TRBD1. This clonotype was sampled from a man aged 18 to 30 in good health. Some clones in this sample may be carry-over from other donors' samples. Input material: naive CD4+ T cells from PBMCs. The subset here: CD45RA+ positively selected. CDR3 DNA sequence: TGTGCCAGCAGCCCCGGGACAGGGAACACCGGGGAGCTGTTTTTT. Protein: CASSPGTGNTGELFF.